This T cell receptor (beta chain) is from a study of response to subunit inactivated influenza vaccine. Study-wide points: Authors suggested few new T cells are recruited by each seasonal influenza vaccination.

TCRdb recomputed calls from the RT-PCR reads with MiXCR, one row per CDR3 protein. The sample holds fewer than 750,000 distinct CDR3 sequences, 14% seen once. V was clipped by 7 bases and J by 0 bases, with 10 bases between them. CDR1 MGHDK and CDR2 SYGVNS come from the germline V gene. The CDR3 spans 14 residues. Comments on this clonotype: Its antigen is unknown.

This sequence was found in a man aged 45-65 years who received an inactivated influenza vaccine. The chain carries TRBV25-1 and TRBJ2-1, with D hard to call. The sample was PBMCs from blood, taken 11 to 12 days after vaccination. The CDR3, as DNA: TGTGCCAGCAAAGCCCCTGGCTCCTACAATGAGCAGTTCTTC. This sequence encodes CASKAPGSYNEQFF.